The 26 T cell receptor beta chains below all came from one sample that was sequenced in a study of cytomegalovirus exposure and HLA in healthy donors. 60 Vbeta and 13 Jbeta primers were used in PCR. The method was immunoSEQ multiplex PCR; TCRdb's version includes in-frame clones alone and lacks a portion of them. The profile covers around 100,000 clones, with around 80% appearing a single time and 2.5% to 3.5% taken by the ten largest. The sample taken for sequencing was PBMCs. Receptors originate from a woman in her thirties or forties in good health and CMV-seronegative.

Worth noting for this clone: Additional DNA sequences in this sample encode the identical CDR3. V usage is TRBV19 and J usage is TRBJ1-1; D gene uncertain. The germline V gene has CDR1 LNHDA and CDR2 SQIVND (reference sequence). The germline V and J ends were trimmed by 7 bases and 0 bases, with 9 bases remaining between them. CDR3 length: 13 amino acids. CDR3 sequence (DNA): TGTGCCAGTACAAGACAAATGAACACTGAAGCTTTCTTT. Amino acids: CASTRQMNTEAFF.

V and J are TRBV7-9 and TRBJ1-1; D uncertain. This CDR3 is built from 12 residues. CDR1 is SEHNR, CDR2 FQNEAQ, per germline (reference sequence). V was shortened by 5 bases and J by 7 bases, with 11 bases between the two germline ends. CDR3 in amino acids: CASSLGEYEAFF. For the CDR3, the DNA is TGTGCCAGCAGCCTGGGAGAATATGAAGCTTTCTTT.

The chain has TRBV28 and TRBJ2-7; the match to TRBD1 covers 8 bases. Germline V gene sequence: CDR1 MDHEN, CDR2 SYDVKM. The junction had 15 bases not matched to a gene; V was cut back by 5 bases and J by 0 bases. This CDR3 spans 18 amino acids. The CDR3 bases are TGTGCCAGCAGTCTCGGGACAGGTTTCTCTAAGAGCTCCTACGAGCAGTACTTC. Protein: CASSLGTGFSKSSYEQYF.

The chain carries TRBV7-8 and TRBJ2-7; 7 bases line up with TRBD2. This CDR3 has 15 residues. From germline, CDR1 is SGHVS and CDR2 FQNEAQ. After removal of 7 bases from V and 0 bases from J, the junction contained 9 bases not matched to a gene. The CDR3 coding sequence is TGTGCCAGCACCGATCTAGCGGTATCCTCCTACGAGCAGTACTTC. The encoded protein is CASTDLAVSSYEQYF.

The V and J genes are TRBV29-1 and TRBJ2-7, with TRBD2 identical over 8 bases. Trimming cost V 6 bases and J 4 bases; bases outside gene matches: 8. There are 13 residues in the CDR3. Per germline, CDR1 SQVTM and CDR2 ANQGSEA. For the CDR3, the DNA is TGCAGCGTCTTAAGGACGGGAGGGTACGAGCAGTACTTC. This gives the protein CSVLRTGGYEQYF.

The chain is built from TRBV7-9 and TRBJ1-1; D is undetermined. Germline V gene lookup returns CDR1 SEHNR and CDR2 FQNEAQ (reference sequence). CDR3 length equals 14 residues. V was trimmed by 7 bases and J by 0 bases, leaving 12 bases between them. CDR3 in amino acids: CASTLRRMNTEAFF. Written as DNA, the CDR3 is TGTGCCAGCACCCTAAGGAGGATGAACACTGAAGCTTTCTTT.

The gene calls are TRBV14 and TRBJ2-1; 15 bases are a match to TRBD2. V shed 4 bases, J shed 9 bases, and the junction held 7 bases outside the gene matches. CDR3 size: 16 residues. Looked up from germline, CDR1 is SGHDN and CDR2 is FVKESK. In DNA form, the CDR3 reads TGTGCCAGCAGCCCCCGGACTAGCGGGGGGGCCAGTGAGCAGTTCTTC. It yields the protein CASSPRTSGGASEQFF.

Here the CDR3 DNA reads TGTGCCAGCAGTCAGCAAATTTCAGGGATCGGAGCTTTCTTT. Its translation: CASSQQISGIGAFF. The rearrangement joins TRBV6-1 to TRBJ1-1; tentative D call: TRBD1 (5 bases). The CDR3 covers 14 residues. Trimming pared 5 bases from V and 10 bases from J, leaving 20 bases between. Looked up from germline, CDR1 is MNHNS and CDR2 is SASEGT.

This clone was found a few times. The chain links TRBV5-1 to TRBJ2-7, with a tentative D call TRBD2 (5 bases). Trimming took 0 bases from V and 0 from J, leaving 10 bases between them. In germline, CDR1 is SGHRS, CDR2 YFSETQ. CDR3 length equals 15 residues. This CDR3 is CASSLVTGSSYEQYF. For the CDR3, the DNA is TGCGCCAGCAGCTTGGTGACGGGGAGCTCCTACGAGCAGTACTTC.

This clone rates as medium-sized (0.01 to 0.1%). The rearrangement joins TRBV7-2 to TRBJ1-1; the D is unclear. Germline V lookup: CDR1 SGHTA, CDR2 FQGNSA. This CDR3 contains 16 residues. V was clipped by 3 bases and J by 5 bases, with 19 bases between them. CDR3 coding DNA: TGTGCCAGCAGCTTGACGAAACAGACCGTTTGTACTGAAGCTTTCTTT. This codes for CASSLTKQTVCTEAFF.

This chain joins TRBV30 and TRBJ2-1, with 7 bases aligning to TRBD2. J was trimmed by 5 bases and V by 5 bases; bases with no gene match: 6. The germline CDR1 and CDR2 sequences are GTSNPN and SVGIG (reference sequence). The CDR3 totals 13 residues. The CDR3 bases are TGTGCCTGGGGTGGGAGCGGGGACAATGAGCAGTTCTTC. Its translation is CAWGGSGDNEQFF.

The rearrangement joins TRBV7-9 to TRBJ2-7; TRBD1 agrees at 8 bases. There are 14 residues in the CDR3. The J segment lost 6 bases and the V segment lost 2 bases, leaving 6 bases of the junction unmatched. The germline V gene has CDR1 SEHNR and CDR2 FQNEAQ (reference sequence). The CDR3 DNA is TGTGCCAGCAGCTTAAACAGGGGGACGGGCGAGCAGTACTTC. Translated: CASSLNRGTGEQYF.

The CDR3 bases are TGTGCCAGCAGCCGAGTCGGACTAGCAGGCTACGAGCAGTACTTC. Its protein product is CASSRVGLAGYEQYF. The chain has TRBV4-2 and TRBJ2-5, with 8 bases that match TRBD2. The J call is doubtful: the DNA matches TRBJ2-7 better. CDR1 is LGHNA, CDR2 YNFKEQ, per germline. CDR3 length: 15 residues.

The gene calls are TRBV7-2 and TRBJ1-2, with D unclear. This CDR3 has 15 residues. V was pared by 0 bases and J by 3 bases, with 11 bases between. Germline CDR1 reads SGHTA; CDR2 reads FQGNSA. The CDR3 loop is CASSLALVPDYGYTF. The CDR3, as DNA: TGTGCCAGCAGCTTAGCGCTAGTTCCCGACTATGGCTACACCTTC.

This clone was detected only once. The chain uses TRBV4-3 and TRBJ2-2; 8 bases are a match to TRBD1. Germline V CDR1 and CDR2: LGHNA, YSLEER. V lost 3 bases, J lost 3 bases, and 6 bases stayed unmatched. CDR3 length: 16 amino acids. CDR3 DNA: TGCGCCAGCAGCCAGACAGGGGTCCAGGACACCGGGGAGCTGTTTTTT. Its protein is CASSQTGVQDTGELFF.

The chain recombines TRBV7-2 with TRBJ2-2, with TRBD1 as a possible D gene (5 bases). Germline V gene lookup returns CDR1 SGHTA and CDR2 FQGNSA. The CDR3 consists of 15 residues. The V end was cut by 3 bases, the J end by 0 bases, with 8 bases between. The CDR3 nucleotides read TGTGCCAGCAGCTTCGACAGTTCGAACACCGGGGAGCTGTTTTTT. Its translation is CASSFDSSNTGELFF.

The gene calls are TRBV9 and TRBJ2-1, with TRBD2 as a possible D gene (6 bases). The CDR3 contains 14 residues. Deletions cut 4 bases from V and 5 bases from J, with 13 bases between. In germline, CDR1 is SGDLS, CDR2 YYNGEE. CDR3: CASSLAGTHNEQFF. The DNA of the CDR3 is TGTGCCAGCAGCCTAGCCGGGACTCACAATGAGCAGTTCTTC.

The chain has TRBV15 and TRBJ2-1; the match to TRBD2 covers 14 bases. The trim removed 5 bases at V and 10 bases at J, leaving 10 bases unmatched. The CDR3 is 16 amino acids. Germline V gene sequence: CDR1 LNHNV, CDR2 YYDKDF (reference sequence). CDR3 region: CATSDWTSGRSGEQFF. CDR3 DNA: TGTGCCACCAGCGACTGGACTAGCGGGAGGTCGGGGGAGCAGTTCTTC.

This clone turned up a few times. The rearrangement uses TRBV2 and TRBJ1-5; D not certain. Germline V gene sequence: CDR1 SNHLY, CDR2 FYNNEI. V shed 7 bases and J shed 5 bases, with 15 bases lying between them. The CDR3 runs to 14 residues. The DNA for the CDR3 is TGTGCCAGCACAAAGGGCTGGGGAGATCAGCCCCAGCATTTT. Its translation is CASTKGWGDQPQHF. Full variable domain (outside the CDR3, taken from reference TRBV2 and TRBJ1-5): EPEVTQTPSHQVTQMGQEVILRCVPISNHLYFYWYRQILGQKVEFLVSFYNNEISEKSEIFDDQFSVERPDGSNFTLKIRSTKLEDSAMYFCASTKGWGDQPQHFGDGTRLSIL.

This chain uses TRBV27 with TRBJ2-3; 8 bases fit TRBD1. This CDR3 has 13 residues. Germline V lookup: CDR1 MNHEY, CDR2 SMNVEV (reference sequence). The junction had 2 bases not matched to a gene; V was cut back by 6 bases and J by 3 bases. The CDR3 sequence: CASRDRVTDTQYF. The CDR3 DNA sequence: TGTGCCAGCAGGGACAGGGTAACAGATACGCAGTATTTT.

This rearrangement joins TRBV30 to TRBJ2-1, with D perhaps TRBD2 (6 bases). V lost 1 base to trimming and J lost 6 bases, with 16 bases between them. There are 15 residues in the CDR3. Per germline, CDR1 GTSNPN and CDR2 SVGIG (reference sequence). The CDR3 DNA sequence: TGTGCCTGGAGTGATCGGGACTTGAATGGCAATGAGCAGTTCTTC. Translated: CAWSDRDLNGNEQFF.

The chain combines TRBV10-2 with TRBJ2-7; tentative D call: TRBD2 (5 bases). The CDR3 spans 15 residues. Germline values: CDR1 WSHSY, CDR2 SAAADI. Trimming left V 1 base short and J 0 bases short, with 10 bases between. As DNA, the CDR3 is TGCGCCAGCAGTGAGTACGGGCGGGTCTCCTACGAGCAGTACTTC. Its translation: CASSEYGRVSYEQYF.

To note about this clone: An end of the junction does not agree with germline; a read error may underlie this. The V call is TRBV7-9, the J call TRBJ2-3, with D tentatively TRBD2 (6 bases). CDR3 size: 16 residues. The germline CDR1 and CDR2 sequences are SEHNR and FQNEAQ (reference sequence). The DNA of the CDR3 is TGTTCCAGCACCCTTCTTCGACTAGGTCCGAGTGATACGCAGTATTTT. It codes for CSSTLLRLGPSDTQYF. The full variable domain, rest sourced from reference TRBV7-9 and TRBJ2-3, is DTGVSQNPRHKITKRGQNVTFRCDPISEHNRLYWYRQTLGQGPEFLTYFQNEAQLEKSRLLSDRFSAERPKGSFSTLEIQRTEQGDSAMYLCSSTLLRLGPSDTQYFGPGTRLTVL.

The chain employs TRBV30 and TRBJ2-7, with D perhaps matching TRBD1 (5 bases). Trimming removed 2 bases at V and 3 bases at J, with 14 bases between. Per the germline V gene, CDR1 is GTSNPN and CDR2 is SVGIG (reference sequence). There are 14 residues in the CDR3. The CDR3 sequence: CAWSLGPEGYEQYF. In nucleotides, the CDR3 is TGTGCCTGGAGTTTGGGGCCCGAAGGCTACGAGCAGTACTTC.

The rearrangement joins TRBV7-2 to TRBJ2-7; D gene unclear. Trimming stripped 1 base from V and 3 bases from J, with 7 bases between. The CDR3 has 13 amino acids. Germline CDR1 is SGHTA and CDR2 is FQGNSA. The DNA of the CDR3 is TGTGCCAGCAGCTTAGGGCCGGGCTACGAGCAGTACTTC. This encodes CASSLGPGYEQYF.

This chain uses TRBV7-2 with TRBJ1-2; 8 nucleotides line up with TRBD1. Germline CDR1 and CDR2: SGHTA and FQGNSA. J gave up 8 bases and V 5 bases, and 7 bases lay outside the gene matches. This CDR3 contains 13 residues. The CDR3 sequence: CASSPRTGSGYTF. The CDR3, as DNA: TGTGCCAGCAGCCCGCGGACAGGGTCAGGCTACACCTTC. Supplemented by reference TRBV7-2 and TRBJ1-2, the full variable domain reads GAGVSQSPSNKVTEKGKDVELRCDPISGHTALYWYRQSLGQGLEFLIYFQGNSAPDKSGLPSDRFSAERTGGSVSTLTIQRTQQEDSAVYLCASSPRTGSGYTFGSGTRLTVV.